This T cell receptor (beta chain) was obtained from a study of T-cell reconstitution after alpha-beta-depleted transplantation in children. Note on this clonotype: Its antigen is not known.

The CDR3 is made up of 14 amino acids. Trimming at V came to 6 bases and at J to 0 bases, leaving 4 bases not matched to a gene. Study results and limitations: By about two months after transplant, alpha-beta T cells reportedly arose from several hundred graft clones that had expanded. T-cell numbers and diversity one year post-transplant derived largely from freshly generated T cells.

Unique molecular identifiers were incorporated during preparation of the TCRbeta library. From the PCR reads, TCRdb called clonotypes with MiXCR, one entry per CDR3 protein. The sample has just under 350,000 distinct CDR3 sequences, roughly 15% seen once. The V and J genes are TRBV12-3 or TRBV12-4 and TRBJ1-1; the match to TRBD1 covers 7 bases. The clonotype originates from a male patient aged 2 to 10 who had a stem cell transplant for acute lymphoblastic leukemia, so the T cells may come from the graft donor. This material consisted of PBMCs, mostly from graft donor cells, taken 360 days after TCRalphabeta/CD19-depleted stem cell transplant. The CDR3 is CASRGQNLNTEAFF. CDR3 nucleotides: TGTGCCAGCAGGGGACAGAATTTGAACACTGAAGCTTTCTTT.